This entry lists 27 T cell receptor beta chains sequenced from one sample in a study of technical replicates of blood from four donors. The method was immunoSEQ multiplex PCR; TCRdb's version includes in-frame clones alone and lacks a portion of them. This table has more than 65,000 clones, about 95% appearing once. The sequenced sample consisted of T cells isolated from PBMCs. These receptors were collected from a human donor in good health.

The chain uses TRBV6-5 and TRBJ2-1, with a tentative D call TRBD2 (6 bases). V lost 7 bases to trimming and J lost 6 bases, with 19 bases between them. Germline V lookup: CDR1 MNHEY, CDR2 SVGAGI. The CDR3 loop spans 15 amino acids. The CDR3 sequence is CASKRRERIGNEQFF. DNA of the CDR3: TGTGCCAGCAAAAGGAGGGAAAGGATTGGCAATGAGCAGTTCTTC.

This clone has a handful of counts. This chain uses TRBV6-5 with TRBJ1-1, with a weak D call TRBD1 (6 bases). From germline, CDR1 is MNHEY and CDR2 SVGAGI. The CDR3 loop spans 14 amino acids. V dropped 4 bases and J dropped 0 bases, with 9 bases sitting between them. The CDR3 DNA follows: TGTGCCAGCAGTTTGGACAGAATGAACACTGAAGCTTTCTTT. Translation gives CASSLDRMNTEAFF.

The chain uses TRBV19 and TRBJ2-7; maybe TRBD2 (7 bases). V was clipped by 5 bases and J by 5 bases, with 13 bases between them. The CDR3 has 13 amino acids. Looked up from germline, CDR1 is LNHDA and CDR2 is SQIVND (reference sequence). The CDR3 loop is CASSGGARHEQYF. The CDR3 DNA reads TGTGCCAGTAGTGGGGGGGCCAGGCACGAGCAGTACTTC. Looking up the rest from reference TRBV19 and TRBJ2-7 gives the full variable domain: DGGITQSPKYLFRKEGQNVTLSCEQNLNHDAMYWYRQDPGQGLRLIYYSQIVNDFQKGDIAEGYSVSREKKESFPLTVTSAQKNPTAFYLCASSGGARHEQYFGPGTRLTVT.

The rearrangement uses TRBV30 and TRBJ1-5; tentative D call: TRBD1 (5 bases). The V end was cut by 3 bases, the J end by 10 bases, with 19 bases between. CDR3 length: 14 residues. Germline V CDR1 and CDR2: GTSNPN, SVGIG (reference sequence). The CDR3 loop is CAWSLVGGAGPQHF. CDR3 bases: TGTGCCTGGAGCCTAGTGGGGGGAGCGGGACCCCAGCATTTT.

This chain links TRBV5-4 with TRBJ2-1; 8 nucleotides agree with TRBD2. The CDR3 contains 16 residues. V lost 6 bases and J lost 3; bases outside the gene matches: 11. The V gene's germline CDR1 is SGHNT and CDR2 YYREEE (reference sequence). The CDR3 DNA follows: TGTGCCAGCAAGTTTCATATCGGGGGGGACTACAATGAGCAGTTCTTC. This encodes CASKFHIGGDYNEQFF.

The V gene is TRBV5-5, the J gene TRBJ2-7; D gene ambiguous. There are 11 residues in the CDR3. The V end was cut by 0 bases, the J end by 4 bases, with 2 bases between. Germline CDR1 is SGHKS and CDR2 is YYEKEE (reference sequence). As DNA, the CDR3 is TGTGCCAGCAGCTTGGCTTACGAGCAGTACTTC. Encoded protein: CASSLAYEQYF.

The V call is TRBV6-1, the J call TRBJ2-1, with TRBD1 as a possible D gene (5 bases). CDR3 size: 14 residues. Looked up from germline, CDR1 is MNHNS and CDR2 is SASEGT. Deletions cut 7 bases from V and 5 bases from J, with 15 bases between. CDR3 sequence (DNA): TGTGCCAGCAACCCAGGGATAGTGAACAATGAGCAGTTCTTC. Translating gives CASNPGIVNNEQFF.

Here the CDR3 DNA reads TGCGCCAGCAGCGGACCCGGGGGTCAGGAGACCCAGTACTTC. Its protein product is CASSGPGGQETQYF. The chain joins TRBV5-1 to TRBJ2-5; D is perhaps TRBD2 (6 bases). The V end was cut by 4 bases, the J end by 5 bases, with 15 bases between. The CDR3 runs to 14 residues. Per germline, CDR1 SGHRS and CDR2 YFSETQ.

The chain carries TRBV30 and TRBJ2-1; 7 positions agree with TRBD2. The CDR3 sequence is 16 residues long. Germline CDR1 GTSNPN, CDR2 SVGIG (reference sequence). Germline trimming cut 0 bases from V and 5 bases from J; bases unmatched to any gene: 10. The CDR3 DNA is TGTGCCTGGAGTGTAGGGAGGGACTATCTAGACAATGAGCAGTTCTTC. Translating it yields CAWSVGRDYLDNEQFF. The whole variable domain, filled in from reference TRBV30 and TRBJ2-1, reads SQTIHQWPATLVQPVGSPLSLECTVEGTSNPNLYWYRQAAGRGLQLLFYSVGIGQISSEVPQNLSASRPQDRQFILSSKKLLLSDSGFYLCAWSVGRDYLDNEQFFGPGTRLTVL.

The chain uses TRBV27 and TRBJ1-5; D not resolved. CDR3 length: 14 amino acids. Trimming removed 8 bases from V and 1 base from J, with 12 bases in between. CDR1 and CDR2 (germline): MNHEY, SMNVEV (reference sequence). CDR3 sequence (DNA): TGTGCCAGCGCGGCAGACTTAAGCAATCAGCCCCAGCATTTT. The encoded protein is CASAADLSNQPQHF.

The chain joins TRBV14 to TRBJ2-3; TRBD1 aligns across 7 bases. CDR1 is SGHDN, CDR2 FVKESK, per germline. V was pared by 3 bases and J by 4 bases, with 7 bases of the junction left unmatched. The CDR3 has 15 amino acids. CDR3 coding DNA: TGTGCCAGCAGCCAGCAACCCGACAGGGCAGATACGCAGTATTTT. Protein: CASSQQPDRADTQYF.

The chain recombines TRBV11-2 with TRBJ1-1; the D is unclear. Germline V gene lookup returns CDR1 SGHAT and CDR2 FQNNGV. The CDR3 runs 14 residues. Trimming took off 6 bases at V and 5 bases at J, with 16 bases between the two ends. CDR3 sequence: CASRPLTRVTEAFF. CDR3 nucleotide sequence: TGTGCCAGCAGGCCCCTTACCCGGGTAACTGAAGCTTTCTTT.

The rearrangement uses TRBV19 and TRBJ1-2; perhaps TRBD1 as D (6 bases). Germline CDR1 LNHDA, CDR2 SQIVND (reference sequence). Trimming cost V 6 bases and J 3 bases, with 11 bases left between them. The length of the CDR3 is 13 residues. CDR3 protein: CASRPTGDYGYTF. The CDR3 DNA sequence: TGTGCCAGTAGGCCGACAGGCGACTATGGCTACACCTTC.

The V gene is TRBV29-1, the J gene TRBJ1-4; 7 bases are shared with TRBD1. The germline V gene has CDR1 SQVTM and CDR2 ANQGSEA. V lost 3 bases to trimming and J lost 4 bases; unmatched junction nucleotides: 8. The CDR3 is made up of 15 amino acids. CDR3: CSVEEPGQSNEKLFF. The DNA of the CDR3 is TGCAGCGTTGAGGAACCGGGACAGAGTAATGAAAAACTGTTTTTT.

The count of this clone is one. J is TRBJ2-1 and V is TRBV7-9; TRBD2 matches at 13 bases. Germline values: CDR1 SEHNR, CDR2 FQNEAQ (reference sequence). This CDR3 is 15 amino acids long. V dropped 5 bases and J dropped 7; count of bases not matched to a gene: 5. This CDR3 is CASSAGLAGVNEQFF. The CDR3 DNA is TGTGCCAGCAGCGCTGGACTAGCGGGAGTTAATGAGCAGTTCTTC.

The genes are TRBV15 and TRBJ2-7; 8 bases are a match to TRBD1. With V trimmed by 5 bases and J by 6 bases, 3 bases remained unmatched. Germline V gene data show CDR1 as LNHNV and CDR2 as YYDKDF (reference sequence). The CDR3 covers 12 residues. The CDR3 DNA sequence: TGTGCCACCAGCCGCAGGGGGCTCGAGCAGTACTTC. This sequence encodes CATSRRGLEQYF. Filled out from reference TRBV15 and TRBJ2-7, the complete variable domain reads DAMVIQNPRYQVTQFGKPVTLSCSQTLNHNVMYWYQQKSSQAPKLLFHYYDKDFNNEADTPDNFQSRRPNTSFCFLDIRSPGLGDTAMYLCATSRRGLEQYFGPGTRLTVT.

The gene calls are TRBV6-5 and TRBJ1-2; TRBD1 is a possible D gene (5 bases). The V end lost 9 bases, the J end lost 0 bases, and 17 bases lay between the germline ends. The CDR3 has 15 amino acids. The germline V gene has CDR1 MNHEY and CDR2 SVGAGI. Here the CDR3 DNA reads TGTGCCAGTCTAAAAACAGGAACCTCTAACTATGGCTACACCTTC. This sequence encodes CASLKTGTSNYGYTF.

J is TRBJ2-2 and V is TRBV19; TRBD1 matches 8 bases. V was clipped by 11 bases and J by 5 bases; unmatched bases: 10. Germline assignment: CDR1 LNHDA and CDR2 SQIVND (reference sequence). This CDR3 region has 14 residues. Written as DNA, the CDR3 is TGTGCCTCAACAGGACAGGGCAGTACCGGGGAGCTGTTTTTT. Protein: CASTGQGSTGELFF. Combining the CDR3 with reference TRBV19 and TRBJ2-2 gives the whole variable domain DGGITQSPKYLFRKEGQNVTLSCEQNLNHDAMYWYRQDPGQGLRLIYYSQIVNDFQKGDIAEGYSVSREKKESFPLTVTSAQKNPTAFYLCASTGQGSTGELFFGEGSRLTVL.

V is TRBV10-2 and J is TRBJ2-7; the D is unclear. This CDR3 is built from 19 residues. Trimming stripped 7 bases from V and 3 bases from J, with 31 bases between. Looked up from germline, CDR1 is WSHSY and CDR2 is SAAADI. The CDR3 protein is CASTQSIGQSLRYGYEQYF. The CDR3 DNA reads TGCGCCAGCACACAGTCCATTGGGCAGTCCCTGAGATATGGCTACGAGCAGTACTTC.

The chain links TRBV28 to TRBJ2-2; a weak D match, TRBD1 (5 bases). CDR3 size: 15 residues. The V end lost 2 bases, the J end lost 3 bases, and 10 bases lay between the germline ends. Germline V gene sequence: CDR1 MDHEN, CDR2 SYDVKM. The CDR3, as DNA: TGTGCCAGCAGTTTAGGGGCCGCGGACACCGGGGAGCTGTTTTTT. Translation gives CASSLGAADTGELFF.

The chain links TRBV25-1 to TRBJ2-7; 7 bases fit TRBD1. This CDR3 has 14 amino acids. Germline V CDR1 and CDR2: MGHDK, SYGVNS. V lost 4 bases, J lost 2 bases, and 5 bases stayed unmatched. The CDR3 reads CASSGGGRPYEQYF. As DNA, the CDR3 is TGTGCCAGCAGTGGAGGGGGCAGACCCTACGAGCAGTACTTC.

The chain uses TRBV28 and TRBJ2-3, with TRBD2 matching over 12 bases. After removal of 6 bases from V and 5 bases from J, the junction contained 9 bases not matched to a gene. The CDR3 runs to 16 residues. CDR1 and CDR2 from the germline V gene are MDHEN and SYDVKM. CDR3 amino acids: CASRLRLAGVVDTQYF. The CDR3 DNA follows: TGTGCCAGCAGGTTGAGACTAGCGGGAGTTGTAGATACGCAGTATTTT. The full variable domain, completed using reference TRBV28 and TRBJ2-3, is DVKVTQSSRYLVKRTGEKVFLECVQDMDHENMFWYRQDPGLGLRLIYFSYDVKMKEKGDIPEGYSVSREKKERFSLILESASTNQTSMYLCASRLRLAGVVDTQYFGPGTRLTVL.

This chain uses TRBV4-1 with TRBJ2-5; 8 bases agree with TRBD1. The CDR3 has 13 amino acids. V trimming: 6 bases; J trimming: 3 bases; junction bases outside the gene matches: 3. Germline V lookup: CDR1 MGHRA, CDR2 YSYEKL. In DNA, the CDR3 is TGCGCCAGCAGGGACAGGGACGAAGAGACCCAGTACTTC. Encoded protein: CASRDRDEETQYF.

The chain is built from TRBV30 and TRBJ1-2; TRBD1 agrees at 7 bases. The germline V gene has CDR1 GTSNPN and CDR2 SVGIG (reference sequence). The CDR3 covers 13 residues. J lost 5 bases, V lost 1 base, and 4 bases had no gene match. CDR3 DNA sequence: TGTGCCTGGAGTGGAGGGACAGCGTATGGCTACACCTTC. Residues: CAWSGGTAYGYTF.

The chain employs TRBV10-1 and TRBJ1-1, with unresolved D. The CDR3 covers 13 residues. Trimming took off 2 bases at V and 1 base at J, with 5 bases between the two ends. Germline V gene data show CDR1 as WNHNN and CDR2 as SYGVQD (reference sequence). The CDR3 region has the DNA TGCGCCAGCAGTGAGGGGCCGAACACTGAAGCTTTCTTT. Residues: CASSEGPNTEAFF.

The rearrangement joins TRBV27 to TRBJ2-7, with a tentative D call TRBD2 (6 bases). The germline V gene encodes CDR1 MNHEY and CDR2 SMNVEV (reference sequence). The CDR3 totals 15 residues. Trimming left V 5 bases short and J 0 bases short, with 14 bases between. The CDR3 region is CASSPGTSSSYEQYF. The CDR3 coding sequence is TGTGCCAGCAGTCCCGGGACTTCGAGCTCCTACGAGCAGTACTTC.

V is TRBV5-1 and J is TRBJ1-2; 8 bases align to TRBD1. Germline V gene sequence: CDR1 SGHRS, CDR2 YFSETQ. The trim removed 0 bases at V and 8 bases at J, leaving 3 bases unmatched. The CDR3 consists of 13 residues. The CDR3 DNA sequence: TGCGCCAGCAGCTTGGGACAGGGGCGCGGCTACACCTTC. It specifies CASSLGQGRGYTF.